This TCR beta chain was retrieved from a study of T cells in localized non-small cell lung cancer. This clone was recorded once. Measured with immunoSEQ multiplex PCR; TCRdb has only the in-frame clones, and not every one. The data show about 33,000 clones, roughly 90% seen once. This CDR3 spans 15 amino acids. With 5 bases clipped from V and 1 base from J, the junction kept 5 bases outside the gene matches. Looked up from germline, CDR1 is MNHNY and CDR2 is SVGAGI (reference sequence). The V gene is TRBV6-6, the J gene TRBJ2-1; 7 nucleotides align to TRBD1. The TCR was taken from a man aged 40 to 69 with stage I lung adenocarcinoma. Specimen: peripheral blood, collected before any cancer treatment. The CDR3: CASSTGRGSYNEQFF. CDR3 in DNA: TGTGCCAGCAGTACGGGCAGGGGGTCCTACAATGAGCAGTTCTTC.